This entry lists 6 T cell receptor beta chains sequenced from one sample in a study of T cells in Graves' hyperthyroidism and ophthalmopathy. The investigators amplified TCR beta CDR3 regions from RNA transcripts. The HTBI set primed first-round TCR CDR3 RT-PCR. TCRdb redid the calling of the multiplex PCR reads with MiXCR, one entry per CDR3 protein. The sample has 50,000 to 60,000 distinct CDR3 sequences, less than 60% seen once. Sequencing was done on a sample of blood. These receptors were collected from a woman between 45 and 60 years old with Graves' ophthalmopathy.

This clonotype was found many times. The rearrangement links TRBV4-1 to TRBJ1-6; D gene unclear. CDR3 size: 15 residues. Germline loops: CDR1 MGHRA, CDR2 YSYEKL. The V and J ends lost 0 bases and 7 bases respectively, with 10 bases between them. DNA of the CDR3: TGCGCCAGCAGCCAAGAGCAGGCGGGAAATTCACCCCTCCACTTT. The encoded protein is CASSQEQAGNSPLHF.

This clonotype showed up just a few times. J is TRBJ1-2 and V is TRBV4-3, with D tentatively TRBD1 (5 bases). V lost 8 bases, J lost 6 bases, and 22 bases lay in between. Germline V CDR1 and CDR2: LGHNA, YSLEER. CDR3 length: 15 residues. As DNA, the CDR3 is TGCGCCAGCTGCCGGACTACTGTACCGGGGGATGGCTACACCTTC. Protein product: CASCRTTVPGDGYTF.

There are many counts of this clonotype. V is TRBV2 and J is TRBJ2-5; TRBD1 is a possible D gene (5 bases). The CDR3 sequence is 14 residues long. Trimming removed 7 bases from V and 5 bases from J, with 17 bases in between. CDR1 SNHLY and CDR2 FYNNEI come from the germline V gene. CDR3 sequence (DNA): TGTGCCAGCACAGGTAGGGGTGATATGGAGACCCAGTACTTC. Its translation: CASTGRGDMETQYF.

V gene TRBV5-4 combines with J gene TRBJ1-2; a weak D match, TRBD1 (5 bases). Germline assignment: CDR1 SGHNT and CDR2 YYREEE (reference sequence). There are 13 residues in the CDR3. V was cut by 0 bases and J by 6 bases, with 9 bases left in between. This CDR3 reads CASSLEGLNGYTF. The CDR3 coding sequence is TGTGCCAGCAGCTTGGAGGGGCTCAATGGCTACACCTTC.

The chain uses TRBV7-6 and TRBJ2-1, with TRBD1 identical over 8 bases. V was pared by 5 bases and J by 8 bases, with 8 bases of the junction left unmatched. Germline-derived CDR1 and CDR2 are SGHVS and FNYEAQ. This CDR3 spans 14 amino acids. The CDR3 sequence: CASSPGQGSDEQFF. CDR3 nucleotides: TGTGCCAGCAGCCCAGGACAGGGTAGCGATGAGCAGTTCTTC.

There are many counts of this clonotype. The V and J genes are TRBV20-1 and TRBJ2-1; D gene unclear. Germline values: CDR1 DFQATT, CDR2 SNEGSKA (reference sequence). V was cut by 3 bases and J by 2 bases, with 20 bases left in between. The CDR3 consists of 17 residues. In DNA form, the CDR3 reads TGCAGTGCTAGGACCGGTAGGGCCCCTTGGGCCTACAATGAGCAGTTCTTC. Translating gives CSARTGRAPWAYNEQFF.